These T cell receptor beta chains were read from a single sample in a study of cytomegalovirus exposure and HLA in healthy donors. Sequencing used immunoSEQ multiplex PCR; TCRdb keeps in-frame clones, though not all of them. This table lists 90,000 to 100,000 clones. The sample taken for sequencing was PBMCs. The origin of the receptors is a woman aged 25-40 years in good health and CMV-seronegative. CDR3s include the opening cysteine and the closing phenylalanine or tryptophan. A D gene is named only where the DNA matches it firmly.

CDR3 protein,D gene,J gene,V gene
CSVYGGNTEAFF,NA,TRBJ1-1,TRBV29-1
CASSLAIGQGEGELFF,TRBD1,TRBJ2-2,TRBV5-1
CASSRDRGPREQYF,TRBD1,TRBJ2-7,TRBV5-4
CASSWGGYNEQFF,TRBD2,TRBJ2-1,TRBV5-6
CASSPGLAGGGGNYNEQFF,TRBD2,TRBJ2-1,TRBV13
CASRPSGLAEISYEQYF,TRBD2,TRBJ2-7,TRBV11-1
CASSPPGQQNYGYTF,NA,TRBJ1-2,TRBV28
CASSIDRGGNQPQHF,NA,TRBJ1-5,TRBV19
CASSGGINEKLFF,TRBD1,TRBJ1-4,TRBV2
CASIPRGGAETQYF,TRBD2,TRBJ2-5,TRBV6-1
CASGLGAGGYEQYF,TRBD1,TRBJ2-7,TRBV11-1
CASSEAQGVAKNIQYF,TRBD1,TRBJ2-4,TRBV6-1
CASSYLTGANEQYF,TRBD1,TRBJ2-7,TRBV6-5
CASSLGSGGVNEQFF,TRBD2,TRBJ2-1,TRBV11-2
CASSPTGLGSPLHF,TRBD1,TRBJ1-6,TRBV5-8
CASSPDRGQSGYTF,TRBD1,TRBJ1-2,TRBV7-2
CASSFTRGLYGAEAFF,NA,TRBJ1-1,TRBV6-5
CASSLWTSGGAEGGEQYF,TRBD2,TRBJ2-7,TRBV5-1
CASKPTSGNEQYF,NA,TRBJ2-7,TRBV7-2
CASSQDRTVQETQYF,NA,TRBJ2-5,TRBV4-2
CSVGWKDGDGYTF,NA,TRBJ1-2,TRBV29-1
CASSFADGGIQYF,NA,TRBJ2-4,TRBV9
CASSQDITGGLYGYTF,TRBD1,TRBJ1-2,TRBV4-1
CAWVGTVGDGYTF,NA,TRBJ1-2,TRBV30
CASSPSPTGGTDTQYF,TRBD1,TRBJ2-3,TRBV19
CASRKSRQESYEQYF,NA,TRBJ2-7,TRBV19
CASSVGGGYHEQYF,TRBD2,TRBJ2-7,TRBV9
CATSDFTGTSGKFSNEQFF,TRBD2,TRBJ2-1,TRBV15
CASSIVTVASPLHF,NA,TRBJ1-6,TRBV19
CASSPGGRETQYF,NA,TRBJ2-5,TRBV7-6